The present entry profiles one T cell receptor beta chain with its context. As yet, its antigen is unknown. Method: immunoSEQ multiplex PCR; TCRdb's copy keeps in-frame clones and lacks some. The sample gives 410,000 or so clones, about 90% of which show up once; roughly 1.7% is in the top ten. This record comes from a study of Ad26.COV2.S vaccination and SARS-CoV-2 variants. The V gene end was trimmed by 6 bases and the J gene end by 2 bases; junction bases not matched to a gene: 7. CDR3 length: 15 amino acids. The V gene's germline CDR1 is SGHVS and CDR2 FNYEAQ. Study observations and caveats: Measurement of non-spike TCR breadth gave similar results in vaccine and placebo recipients.

Treatment given: over 15 received Ad26.COV2.S at low or high dose, single or two shots; five or six received placebo; per-sample allocation not given. The samples were gathered on day 63 after the first injection of vaccine or placebo. The chain is built from TRBV7-6 and TRBJ2-1, with TRBD2 matching 7 bases. This receptor was taken from a person aged 18-65 years who received the Ad26.COV2.S COVID-19 vaccine or a placebo. Here the sequenced sample was peripheral blood, taken in a trial of Ad26.COV2.S vaccine versus placebo. The CDR3 loop is CASSSTGTTYNEQFF. CDR3 nucleotides: TGTGCCAGCAGTAGTACCGGGACTACCTACAATGAGCAGTTCTTC.